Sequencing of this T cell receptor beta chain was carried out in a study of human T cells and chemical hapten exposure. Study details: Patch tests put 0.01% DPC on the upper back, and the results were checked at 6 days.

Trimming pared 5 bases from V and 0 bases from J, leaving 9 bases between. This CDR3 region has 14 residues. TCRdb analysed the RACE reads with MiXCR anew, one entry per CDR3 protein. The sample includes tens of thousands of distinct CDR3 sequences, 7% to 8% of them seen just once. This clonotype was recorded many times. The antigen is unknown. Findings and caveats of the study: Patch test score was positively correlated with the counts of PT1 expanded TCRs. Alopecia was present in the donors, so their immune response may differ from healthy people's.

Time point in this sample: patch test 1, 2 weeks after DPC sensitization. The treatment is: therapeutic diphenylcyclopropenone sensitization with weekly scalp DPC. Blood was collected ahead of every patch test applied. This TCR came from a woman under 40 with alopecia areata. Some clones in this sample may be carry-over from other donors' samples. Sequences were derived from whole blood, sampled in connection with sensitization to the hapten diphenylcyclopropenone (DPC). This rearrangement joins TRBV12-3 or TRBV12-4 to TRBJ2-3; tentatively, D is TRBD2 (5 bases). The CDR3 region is CASSSGSSTDTQYF. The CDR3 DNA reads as TGTGCCAGCAGTAGCGGTTCTAGCACAGATACGCAGTATTTT.